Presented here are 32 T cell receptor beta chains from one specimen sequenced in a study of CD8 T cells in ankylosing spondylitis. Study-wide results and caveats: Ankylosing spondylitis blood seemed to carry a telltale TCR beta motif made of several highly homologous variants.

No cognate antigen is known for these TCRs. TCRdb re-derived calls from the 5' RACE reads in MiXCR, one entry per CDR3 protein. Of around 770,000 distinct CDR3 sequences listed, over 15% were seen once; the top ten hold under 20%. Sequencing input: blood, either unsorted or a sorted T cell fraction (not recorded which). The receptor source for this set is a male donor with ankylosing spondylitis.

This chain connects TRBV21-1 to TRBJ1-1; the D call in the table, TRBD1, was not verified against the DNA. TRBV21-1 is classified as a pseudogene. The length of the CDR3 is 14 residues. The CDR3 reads CGSSKGTDRPEAFF. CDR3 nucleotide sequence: TGTGGCAGCAGCAAAGGGACAGATCGACCTGAAGCTTTCTTT.

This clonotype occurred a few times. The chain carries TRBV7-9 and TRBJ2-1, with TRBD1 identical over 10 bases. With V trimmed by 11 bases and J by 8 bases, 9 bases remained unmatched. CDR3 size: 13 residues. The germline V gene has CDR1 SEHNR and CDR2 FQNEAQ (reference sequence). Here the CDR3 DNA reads TGTGCCTGTGGAGGGGACAGGGGCCATGAGCAGTTCTTC. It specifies CACGGDRGHEQFF.

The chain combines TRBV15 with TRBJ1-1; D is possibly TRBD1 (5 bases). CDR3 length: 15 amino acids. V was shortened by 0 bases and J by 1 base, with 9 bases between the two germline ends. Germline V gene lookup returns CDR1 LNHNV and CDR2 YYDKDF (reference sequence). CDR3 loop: CATSREGAANTEAFF. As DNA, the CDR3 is TGTGCCACCAGCAGAGAAGGGGCAGCGAACACTGAAGCTTTCTTT.

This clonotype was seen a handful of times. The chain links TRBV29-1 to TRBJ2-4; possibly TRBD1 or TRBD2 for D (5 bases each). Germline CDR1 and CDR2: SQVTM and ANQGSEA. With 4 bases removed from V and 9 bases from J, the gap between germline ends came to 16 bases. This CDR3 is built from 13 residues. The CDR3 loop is CSVALREGAIQYF. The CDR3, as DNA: TGCAGCGTTGCCCTCCGGGAAGGGGCCATTCAGTACTTC.

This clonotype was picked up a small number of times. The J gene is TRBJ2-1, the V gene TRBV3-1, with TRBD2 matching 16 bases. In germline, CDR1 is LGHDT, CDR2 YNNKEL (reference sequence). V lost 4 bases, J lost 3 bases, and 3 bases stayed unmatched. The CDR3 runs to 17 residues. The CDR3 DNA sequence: TGTGCCAGCAGCCTAGGGACTAGCGGGAGGGTCTACAATGAGCAGTTCTTC. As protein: CASSLGTSGRVYNEQFF.

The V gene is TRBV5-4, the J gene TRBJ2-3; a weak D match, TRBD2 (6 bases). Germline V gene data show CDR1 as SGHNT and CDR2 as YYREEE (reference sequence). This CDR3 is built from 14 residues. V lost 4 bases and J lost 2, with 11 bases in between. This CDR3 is CASSRLVATDTQYF. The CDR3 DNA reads TGTGCCAGCAGCCGACTAGTTGCCACAGATACGCAGTATTTT.

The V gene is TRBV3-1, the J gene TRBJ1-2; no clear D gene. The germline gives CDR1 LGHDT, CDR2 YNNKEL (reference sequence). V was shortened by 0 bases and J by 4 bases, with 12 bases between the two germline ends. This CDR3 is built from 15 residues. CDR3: CASSQEVREIYGYTF. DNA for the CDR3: TGTGCCAGCAGCCAAGAGGTCCGGGAGATCTATGGCTACACCTTC.

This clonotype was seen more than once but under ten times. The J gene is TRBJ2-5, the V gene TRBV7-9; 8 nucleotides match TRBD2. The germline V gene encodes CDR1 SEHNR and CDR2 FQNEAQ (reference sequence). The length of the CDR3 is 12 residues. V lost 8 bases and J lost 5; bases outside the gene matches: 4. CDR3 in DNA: TGTGCCAGCTTAGCGGGACCGGAGACCCAGTACTTC. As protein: CASLAGPETQYF. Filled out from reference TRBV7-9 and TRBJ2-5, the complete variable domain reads DTGVSQNPRHKITKRGQNVTFRCDPISEHNRLYWYRQTLGQGPEFLTYFQNEAQLEKSRLLSDRFSAERPKGSFSTLEIQRTEQGDSAMYLCASLAGPETQYFGPGTRLLVL.

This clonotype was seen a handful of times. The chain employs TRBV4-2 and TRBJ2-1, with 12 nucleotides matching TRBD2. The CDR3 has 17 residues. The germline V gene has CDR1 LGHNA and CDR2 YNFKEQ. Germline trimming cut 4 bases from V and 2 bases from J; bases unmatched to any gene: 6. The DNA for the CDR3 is TGTGCCAGCAGCCGGCGAACTAGCGGGGGGACCTACAATGAGCAGTTCTTC. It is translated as CASSRRTSGGTYNEQFF.

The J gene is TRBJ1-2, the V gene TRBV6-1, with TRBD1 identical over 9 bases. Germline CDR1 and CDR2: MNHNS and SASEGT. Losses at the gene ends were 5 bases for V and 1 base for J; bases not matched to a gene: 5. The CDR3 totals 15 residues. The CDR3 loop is CASSTGTGYNYGYTF. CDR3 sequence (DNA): TGTGCCAGCAGTACCGGGACAGGGTATAACTATGGCTACACCTTC.

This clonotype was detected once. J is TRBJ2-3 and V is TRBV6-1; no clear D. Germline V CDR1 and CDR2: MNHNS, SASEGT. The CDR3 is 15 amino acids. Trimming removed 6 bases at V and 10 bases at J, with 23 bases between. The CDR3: CASRKSPAPAGSQYF. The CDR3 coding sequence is TGTGCCAGCAGAAAGTCACCCGCCCCAGCCGGATCGCAGTATTTT.

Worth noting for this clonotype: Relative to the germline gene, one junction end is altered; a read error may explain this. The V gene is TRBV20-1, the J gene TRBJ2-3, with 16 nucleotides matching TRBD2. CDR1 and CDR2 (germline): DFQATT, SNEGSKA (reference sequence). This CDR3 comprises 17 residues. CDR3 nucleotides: TGCTGTGCTAGTGGGACTAGCGGGAGGGACGACACAGATACGCAGTATTTT. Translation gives CCASGTSGRDDTDTQYF.

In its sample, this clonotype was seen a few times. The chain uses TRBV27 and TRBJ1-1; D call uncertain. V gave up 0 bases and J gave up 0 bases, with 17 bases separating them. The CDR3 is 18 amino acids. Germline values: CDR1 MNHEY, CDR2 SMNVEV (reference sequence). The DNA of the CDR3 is TGTGCCAGCAGTTTATCTAAAACGTTTGGCAGAATGAACACTGAAGCTTTCTTT. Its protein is CASSLSKTFGRMNTEAFF.

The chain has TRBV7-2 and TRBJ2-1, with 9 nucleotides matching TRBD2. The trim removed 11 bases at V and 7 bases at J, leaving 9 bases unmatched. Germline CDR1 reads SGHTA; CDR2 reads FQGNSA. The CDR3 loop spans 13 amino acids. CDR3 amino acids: CAGGGDKGNEQFF. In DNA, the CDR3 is TGTGCCGGCGGGGGGGACAAAGGGAATGAGCAGTTCTTC.

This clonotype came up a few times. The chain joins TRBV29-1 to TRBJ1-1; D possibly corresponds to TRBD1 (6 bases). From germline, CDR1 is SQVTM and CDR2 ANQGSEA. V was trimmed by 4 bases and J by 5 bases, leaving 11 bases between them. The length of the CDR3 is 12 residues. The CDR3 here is CSVVGQGTEAFF. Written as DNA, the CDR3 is TGCAGCGTTGTCGGCCAGGGGACTGAAGCTTTCTTT.

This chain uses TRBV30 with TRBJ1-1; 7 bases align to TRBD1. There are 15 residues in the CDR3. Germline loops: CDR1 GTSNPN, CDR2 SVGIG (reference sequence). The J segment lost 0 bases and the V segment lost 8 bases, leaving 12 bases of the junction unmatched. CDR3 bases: TGTGCCGTTTCCTCAGGGGGAATAGTGAACACTGAAGCTTTCTTT. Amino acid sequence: CAVSSGGIVNTEAFF.

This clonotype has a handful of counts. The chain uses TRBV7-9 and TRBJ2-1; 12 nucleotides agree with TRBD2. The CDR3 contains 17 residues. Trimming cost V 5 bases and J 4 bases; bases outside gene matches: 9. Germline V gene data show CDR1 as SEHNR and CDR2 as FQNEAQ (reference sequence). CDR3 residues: CASSARLAGARYNEQFF. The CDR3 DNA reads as TGTGCCAGCAGCGCTCGACTAGCGGGGGCCCGATACAATGAGCAGTTCTTC.

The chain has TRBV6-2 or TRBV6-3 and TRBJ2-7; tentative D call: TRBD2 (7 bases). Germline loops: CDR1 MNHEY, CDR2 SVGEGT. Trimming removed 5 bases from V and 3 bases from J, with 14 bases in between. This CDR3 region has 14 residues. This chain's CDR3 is CASSTGGRLYEQYF. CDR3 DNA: TGTGCCAGCAGTACGGGGGGCAGACTCTACGAGCAGTACTTC.

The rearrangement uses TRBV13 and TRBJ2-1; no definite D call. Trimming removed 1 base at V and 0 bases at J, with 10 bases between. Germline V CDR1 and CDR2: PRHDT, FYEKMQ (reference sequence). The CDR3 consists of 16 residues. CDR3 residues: CASSLEWEDSYNEQFF. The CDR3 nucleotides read TGTGCCAGCAGCTTAGAATGGGAAGACTCCTACAATGAGCAGTTCTTC.

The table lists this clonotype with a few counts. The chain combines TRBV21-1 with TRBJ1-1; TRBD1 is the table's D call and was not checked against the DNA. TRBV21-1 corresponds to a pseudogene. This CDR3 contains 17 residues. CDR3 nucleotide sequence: TGTGCCAGCAGCAACCCGACAGCCCCAGAGGTGAACACTGAAGCTTTCTTT. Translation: CASSNPTAPEVNTEAFF.

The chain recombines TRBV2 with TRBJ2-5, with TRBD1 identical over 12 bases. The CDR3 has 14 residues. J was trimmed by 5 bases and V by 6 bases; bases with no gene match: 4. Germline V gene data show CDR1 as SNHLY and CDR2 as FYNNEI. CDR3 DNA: TGTGCCAGCAGGGGGACAGGGGGCCCGGAGACCCAGTACTTC. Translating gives CASRGTGGPETQYF.

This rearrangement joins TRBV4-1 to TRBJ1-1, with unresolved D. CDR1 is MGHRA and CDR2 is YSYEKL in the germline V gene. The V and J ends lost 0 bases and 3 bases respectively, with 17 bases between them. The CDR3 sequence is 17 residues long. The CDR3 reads CASSQDTMRGGDTEAFF. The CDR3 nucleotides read TGCGCCAGCAGCCAAGATACTATGCGGGGTGGGGACACTGAAGCTTTCTTT.

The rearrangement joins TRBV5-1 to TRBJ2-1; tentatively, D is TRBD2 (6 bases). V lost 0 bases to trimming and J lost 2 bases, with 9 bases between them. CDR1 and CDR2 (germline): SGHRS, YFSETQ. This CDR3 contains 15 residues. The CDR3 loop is CASSLDGGTYNEQFF. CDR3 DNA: TGCGCCAGCAGCTTGGATGGCGGGACCTACAATGAGCAGTTCTTC.

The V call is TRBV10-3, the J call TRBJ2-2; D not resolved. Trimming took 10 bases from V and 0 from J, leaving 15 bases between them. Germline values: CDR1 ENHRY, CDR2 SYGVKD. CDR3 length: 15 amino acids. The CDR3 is CATADGRANTGELFF. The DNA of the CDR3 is TGTGCCACGGCTGACGGGCGAGCGAACACCGGGGAGCTGTTTTTT.

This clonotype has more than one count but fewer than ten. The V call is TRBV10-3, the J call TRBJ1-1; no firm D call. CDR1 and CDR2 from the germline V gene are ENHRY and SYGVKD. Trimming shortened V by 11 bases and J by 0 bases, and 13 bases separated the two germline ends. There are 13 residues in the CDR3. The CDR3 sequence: CAAKGSMNTEAFF. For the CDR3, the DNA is TGTGCCGCGAAGGGCTCCATGAACACTGAAGCTTTCTTT.

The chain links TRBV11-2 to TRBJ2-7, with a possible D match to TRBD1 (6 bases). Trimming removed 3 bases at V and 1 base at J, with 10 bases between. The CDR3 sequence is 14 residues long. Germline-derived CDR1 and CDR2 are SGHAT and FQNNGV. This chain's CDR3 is CASSFKDRSYEQYF. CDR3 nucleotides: TGTGCCAGCAGCTTTAAGGACAGATCCTACGAGCAGTACTTC. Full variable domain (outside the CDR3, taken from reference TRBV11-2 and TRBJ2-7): EAGVAQSPRYKIIEKRQSVAFWCNPISGHATLYWYQQILGQGPKLLIQFQNNGVVDDSQLPKDRFSAERLKGVDSTLKIQPAKLEDSAVYLCASSFKDRSYEQYFGPGTRLTVT.

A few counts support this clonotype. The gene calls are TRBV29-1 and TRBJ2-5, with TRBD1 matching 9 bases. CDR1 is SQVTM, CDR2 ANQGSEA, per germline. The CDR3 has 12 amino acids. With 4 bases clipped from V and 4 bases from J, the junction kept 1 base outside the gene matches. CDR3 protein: CSVGTGVETQYF. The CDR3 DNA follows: TGCAGCGTTGGGACAGGGGTAGAGACCCAGTACTTC.

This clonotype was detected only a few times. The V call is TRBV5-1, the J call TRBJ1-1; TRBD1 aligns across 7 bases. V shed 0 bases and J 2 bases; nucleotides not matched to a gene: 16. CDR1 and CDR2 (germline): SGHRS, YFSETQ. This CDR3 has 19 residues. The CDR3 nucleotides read TGCGCCAGCAGCTTGGCTGGACAGGCTAACTCCTACTCAAACACTGAAGCTTTCTTT. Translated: CASSLAGQANSYSNTEAFF. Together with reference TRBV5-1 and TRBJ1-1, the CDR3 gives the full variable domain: KAGVTQTPRYLIKTRGQQVTLSCSPISGHRSVSWYQQTPGQGLQFLFEYFSETQRNKGNFPGRFSGRQFSNSRSEMNVSTLELGDSALYLCASSLAGQANSYSNTEAFFGQGTRLTVV.

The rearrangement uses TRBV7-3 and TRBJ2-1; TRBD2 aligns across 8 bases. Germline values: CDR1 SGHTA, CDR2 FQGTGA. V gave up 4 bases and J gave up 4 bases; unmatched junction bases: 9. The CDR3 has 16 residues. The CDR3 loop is CASSSQIAGPYNEQFF. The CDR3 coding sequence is TGTGCCAGCAGCTCCCAAATAGCGGGACCATACAATGAGCAGTTCTTC.

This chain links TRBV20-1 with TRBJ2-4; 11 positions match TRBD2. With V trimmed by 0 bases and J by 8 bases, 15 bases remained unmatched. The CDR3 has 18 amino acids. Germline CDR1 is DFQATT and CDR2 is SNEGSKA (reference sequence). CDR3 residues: CSARDFMVTSGSLDIQYF. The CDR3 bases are TGCAGTGCTAGAGATTTCATGGTAACTAGCGGGAGTCTTGACATTCAGTACTTC.

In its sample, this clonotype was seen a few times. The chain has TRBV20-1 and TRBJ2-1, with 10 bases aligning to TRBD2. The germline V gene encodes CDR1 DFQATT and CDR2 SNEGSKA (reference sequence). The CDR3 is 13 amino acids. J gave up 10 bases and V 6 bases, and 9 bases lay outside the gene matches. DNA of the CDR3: TGCAGTGCGAACGGGCTAGCGGGGGAAGAGCAGTTCTTC. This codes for CSANGLAGEEQFF.

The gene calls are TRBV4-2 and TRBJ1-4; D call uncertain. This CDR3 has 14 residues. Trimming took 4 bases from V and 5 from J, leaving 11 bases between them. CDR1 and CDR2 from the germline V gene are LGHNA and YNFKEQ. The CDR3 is CASSRTDGNEKLFF. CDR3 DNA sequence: TGTGCCAGCAGCCGAACCGACGGCAATGAAAAACTGTTTTTT.